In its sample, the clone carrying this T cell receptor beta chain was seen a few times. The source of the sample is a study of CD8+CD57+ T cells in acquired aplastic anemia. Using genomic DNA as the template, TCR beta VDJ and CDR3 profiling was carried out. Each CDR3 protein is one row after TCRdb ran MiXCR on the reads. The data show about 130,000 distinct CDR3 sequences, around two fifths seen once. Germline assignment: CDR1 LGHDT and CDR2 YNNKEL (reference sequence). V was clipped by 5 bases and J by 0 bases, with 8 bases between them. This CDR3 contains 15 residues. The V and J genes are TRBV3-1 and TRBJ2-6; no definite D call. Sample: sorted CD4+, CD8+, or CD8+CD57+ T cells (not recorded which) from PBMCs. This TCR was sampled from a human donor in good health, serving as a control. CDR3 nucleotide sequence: TGTGCCAGCAGCTTTTTTAGCTCTGGGGCCAACGTCCTGACTTTC. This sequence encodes CASSFFSSGANVLTF.